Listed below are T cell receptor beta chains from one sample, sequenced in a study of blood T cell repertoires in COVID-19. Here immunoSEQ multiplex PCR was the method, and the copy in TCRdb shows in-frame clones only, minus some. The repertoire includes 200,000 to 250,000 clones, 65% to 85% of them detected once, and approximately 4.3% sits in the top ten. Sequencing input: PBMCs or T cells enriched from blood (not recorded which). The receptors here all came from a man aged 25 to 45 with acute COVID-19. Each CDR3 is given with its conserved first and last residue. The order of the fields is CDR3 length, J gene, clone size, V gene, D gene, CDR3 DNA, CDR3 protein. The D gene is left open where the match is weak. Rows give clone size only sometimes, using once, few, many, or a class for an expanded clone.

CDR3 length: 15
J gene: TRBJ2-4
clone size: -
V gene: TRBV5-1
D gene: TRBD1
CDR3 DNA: TGCGCCAGCAGCTTGCCATGGGACAGCAAAAACATTCAGTACTTC
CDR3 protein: CASSLPWDSKNIQYF

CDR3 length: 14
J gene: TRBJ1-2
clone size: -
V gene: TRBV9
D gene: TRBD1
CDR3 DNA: TGTGCCAGCAGCGTCCTGGACAGGGCCTATGGCTACACCTTC
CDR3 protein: CASSVLDRAYGYTF

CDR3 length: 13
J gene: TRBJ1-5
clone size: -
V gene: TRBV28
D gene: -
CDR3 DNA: TGTGCCAGCACCCCTCCCCTAGCTCAGCCCCAGCATTTT
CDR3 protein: CASTPPLAQPQHF

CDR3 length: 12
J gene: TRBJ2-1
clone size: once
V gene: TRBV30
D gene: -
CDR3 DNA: TGTGCCTGGAGTAGAGCTAACAATGAGCAGTTCTTC
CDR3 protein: CAWSRANNEQFF

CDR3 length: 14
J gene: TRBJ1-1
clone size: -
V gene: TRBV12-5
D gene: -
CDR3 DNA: TGTGCTAGTGGTTTGGTACCAGGGAACACTGAAGCTTTCTTT
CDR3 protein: CASGLVPGNTEAFF

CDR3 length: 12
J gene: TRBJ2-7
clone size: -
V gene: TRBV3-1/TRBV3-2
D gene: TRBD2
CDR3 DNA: TGTGCCAGCAGCCCGGGGGGCTACGAGCAGTACTTC
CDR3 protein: CASSPGGYEQYF

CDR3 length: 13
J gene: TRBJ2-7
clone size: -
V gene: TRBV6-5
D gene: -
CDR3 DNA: TGTGCCAGCAGACCCACGAGAGGTGGCGAGCAGTACTTC
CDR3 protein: CASRPTRGGEQYF

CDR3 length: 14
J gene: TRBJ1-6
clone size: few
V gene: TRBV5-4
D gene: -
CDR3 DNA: TGTGCCAGCAGCTTGGCCGGGAATAATTCACCCCTCCACTTT
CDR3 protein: CASSLAGNNSPLHF

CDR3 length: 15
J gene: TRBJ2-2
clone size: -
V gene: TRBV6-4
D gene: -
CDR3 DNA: TGTGCCAGCAGTGCGGGGCAGGGGCCCACCGGGGAGCTGTTTTTT
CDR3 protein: CASSAGQGPTGELFF

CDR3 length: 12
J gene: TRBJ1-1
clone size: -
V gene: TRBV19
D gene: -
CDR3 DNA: TGTGCCAGTAGTATGGGGCGCACTGAAGCTTTCTTT
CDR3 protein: CASSMGRTEAFF

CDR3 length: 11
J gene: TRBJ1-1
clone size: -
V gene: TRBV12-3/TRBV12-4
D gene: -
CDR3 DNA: TGTGCCAGCAGGAAGACAGGACCAGCTTTCTTT
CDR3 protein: CASRKTGPAFF

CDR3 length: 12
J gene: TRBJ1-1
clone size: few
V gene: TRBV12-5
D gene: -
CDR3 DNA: TGTGCTAGTGGTCCCGGGTCCTCGGGGGCTTTCTTT
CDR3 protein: CASGPGSSGAFF

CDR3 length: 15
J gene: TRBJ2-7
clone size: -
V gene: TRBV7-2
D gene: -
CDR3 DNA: TGTGCCAGCAGCTTAGAGCCTTTGAGCTCCTACGAGCAGTACTTC
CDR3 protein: CASSLEPLSSYEQYF

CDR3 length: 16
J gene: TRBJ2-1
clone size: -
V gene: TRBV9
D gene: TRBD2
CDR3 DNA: TGTGCCAGCAGCCCTAGCGGGACTAGCGGGGAGAATGAGCAGTTCTTC
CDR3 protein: CASSPSGTSGENEQFF

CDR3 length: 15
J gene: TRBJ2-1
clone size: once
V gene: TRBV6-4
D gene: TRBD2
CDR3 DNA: TGTGCCAGCAGTGTACTAGCGGGTGAGCTTAATGAGCAGTTCTTC
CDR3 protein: CASSVLAGELNEQFF

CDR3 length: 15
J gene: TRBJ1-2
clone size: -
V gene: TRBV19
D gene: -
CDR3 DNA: TGTGCCAGTAGTATAGTCGGCGGGGACCTCTATGGCTACACCTTC
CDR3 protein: CASSIVGGDLYGYTF

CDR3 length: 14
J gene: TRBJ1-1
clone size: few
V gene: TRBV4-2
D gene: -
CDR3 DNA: TGTGCCAGCAGCCAAGAATTAGGGGGCACTGAAGCTTTCTTT
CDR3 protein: CASSQELGGTEAFF

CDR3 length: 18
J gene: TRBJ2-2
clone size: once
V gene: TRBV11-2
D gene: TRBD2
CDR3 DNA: TGTGCCAGCAGCCTAAATTACCTAGTAGCGGGGGGAACCGGGGAGCTGTTTTTT
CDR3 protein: CASSLNYLVAGGTGELFF

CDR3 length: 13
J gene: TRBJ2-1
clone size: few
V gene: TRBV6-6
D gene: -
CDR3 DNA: TGTGCCAGCAGACCGACATCCTACAATGAGCAGTTCTTC
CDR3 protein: CASRPTSYNEQFF

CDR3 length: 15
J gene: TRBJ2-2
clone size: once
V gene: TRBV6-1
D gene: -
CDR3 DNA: TGTGCCAGCAGTGAAGTCTGGGGGCCTGGCGGGGAGCTGTTTTTT
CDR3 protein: CASSEVWGPGGELFF

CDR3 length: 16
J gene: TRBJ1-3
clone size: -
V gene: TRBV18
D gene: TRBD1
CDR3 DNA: TGTGCCAGCTCACCACTCCGGGACAGGGCTGGAAACACCATATATTTT
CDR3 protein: CASSPLRDRAGNTIYF

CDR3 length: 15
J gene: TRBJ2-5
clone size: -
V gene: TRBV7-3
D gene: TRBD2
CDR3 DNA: TGTGCCAGCAGCCCAAGGGGCGGGGGGGAAGAGACCCAGTACTTC
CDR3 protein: CASSPRGGGEETQYF

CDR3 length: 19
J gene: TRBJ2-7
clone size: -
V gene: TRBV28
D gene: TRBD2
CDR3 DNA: TGTGCCAGCAGTCAGCAAACCCGGACTAGCGGGGCTCGGGCCTACGAGCAGTACTTC
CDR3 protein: CASSQQTRTSGARAYEQYF

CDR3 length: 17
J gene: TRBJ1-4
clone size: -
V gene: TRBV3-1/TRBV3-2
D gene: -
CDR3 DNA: TGTGCCAGCAGCCTAAGTGGGGCACTGGCCCAAAATGAAAAACTGTTTTTT
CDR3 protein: CASSLSGALAQNEKLFF